This T cell receptor (beta chain) was captured in a study of shared clonotypes between healthy human individuals. Points on this clone: It differs at one base from a far larger clone, so likely a read error.

CDR1 and CDR2 from the germline V gene are MRHNA and SNTAGT. The CDR3 length is 15 residues. V shed 0 bases, J shed 4 bases, and the junction held 2 bases outside the gene matches. Recent acute infections and vaccinations were absent in the healthy HIV-negative adult donors. The assay was immunoSEQ multiplex PCR, and TCRdb's table has in-frame clones only and misses some. Altogether some 530,000 clones are present, roughly 80% being singletons, with the ten largest covering 12%. The clonotype originates from a middle-aged woman in good health. Some clones in this sample may be carry-over from other donors' samples. The sequenced sample consisted of PBMCs. The chain is built from TRBV6-4 and TRBJ2-1, with 8 nucleotides matching TRBD2. DNA for the CDR3: TGTGCCAGCAGTGACTCTAGCGGGGAGTACAATGAGCAGTTCTTC. Translated: CASSDSSGEYNEQFF.